This T cell receptor beta chain appears in the sequencing data of a study of cytomegalovirus exposure and HLA in healthy donors. Study-level findings and limits: The tendency of first-cohort TCR clusters to co-occur in the 120 or so validation repertoires was identified by a subsequent analysis.

The V end was cut by 0 bases, the J end by 7 bases, with 10 bases between. The CDR3 runs to 15 residues. Per germline, CDR1 MNHEY and CDR2 SVGAGI. With respect to this clone: Its target is unknown.

Only in-frame clones appear in the TCRdb table, and some are missing; sequencing was by immunoSEQ multiplex PCR. The repertoire includes 150,000 to 200,000 clones, roughly 82% of them detected once, and around 15% sits in the top ten. Sequencing input: PBMCs. V usage is TRBV6-5 and J usage is TRBJ2-6, with TRBD2 as a possible D gene (6 bases). This clonotype was obtained from a young woman in good health and CMV-seropositive. The CDR3 DNA reads as TGTGCCAGCAGTTACTCCTCAGGGACTGCCAACGTCCTGACTTTC. It is translated as CASSYSSGTANVLTF.